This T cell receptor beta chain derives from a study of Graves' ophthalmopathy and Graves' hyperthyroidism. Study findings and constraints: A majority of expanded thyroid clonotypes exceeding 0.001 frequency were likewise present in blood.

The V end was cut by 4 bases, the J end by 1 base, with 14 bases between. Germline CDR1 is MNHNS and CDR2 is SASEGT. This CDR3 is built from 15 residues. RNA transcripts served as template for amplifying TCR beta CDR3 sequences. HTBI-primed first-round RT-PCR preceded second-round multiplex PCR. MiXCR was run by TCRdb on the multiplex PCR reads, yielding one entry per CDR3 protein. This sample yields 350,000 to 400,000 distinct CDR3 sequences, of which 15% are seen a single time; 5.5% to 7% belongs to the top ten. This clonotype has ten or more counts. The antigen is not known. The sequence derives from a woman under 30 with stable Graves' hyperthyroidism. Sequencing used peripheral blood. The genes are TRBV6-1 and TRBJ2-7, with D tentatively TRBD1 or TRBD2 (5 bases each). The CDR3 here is CASSVGVGQSYEQYF. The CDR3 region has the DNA TGTGCCAGCAGTGTGGGAGTCGGACAATCCTACGAGCAGTACTTC.